These 19 T cell receptor beta chains originate from one sample sequenced in a study of T cells in Graves' hyperthyroidism and ophthalmopathy. Amplified regions were TCR beta CDR3 sequences from RNA transcripts. A first-round RT-PCR of the TCR CDR3 used the HTBI primer set. TCRdb analysed the multiplex PCR reads with MiXCR anew, one entry per CDR3 protein. Of hundreds of thousands of distinct CDR3 sequences listed, about 15% are singletons. The sample consisted of blood. The source is a woman in her twenties or thirties with Graves' hyperthyroidism that later progressed to Graves' ophthalmopathy.

This clonotype came up many times. This rearrangement joins TRBV20-1 to TRBJ1-2; 9 nucleotides match TRBD1. This CDR3 has 12 residues. Germline V CDR1 and CDR2: DFQATT, SNEGSKA (reference sequence). V was pared by 8 bases and J by 8 bases, with 9 bases of the junction left unmatched. In nucleotides, the CDR3 is TGCAGTACCGAACAGGGGGCGAGAGGCTACACCTTC. Translated, it gives CSTEQGARGYTF.

Note on this clonotype: The junction and the germline gene differ at one end; a read error may be behind it. This chain connects TRBV18 to TRBJ2-2; tentatively, D is TRBD2 (6 bases). Germline CDR1 reads KGHSH; CDR2 reads LQKENI. The CDR3 contains 17 residues. Here the CDR3 reads CASSSALAVPNTGDLFF. CDR3 sequence (DNA): TGTGCCAGCTCATCTGCCTTAGCGGTACCGAACACCGGGGATCTGTTTTTT.

Ten or more counts support this clonotype. CDR3 region: CASGASGTRSGNTIYF. The CDR3 nucleotides read TGTGCTAGTGGTGCCTCCGGGACCCGGTCTGGAAACACCATATATTTT. The chain employs TRBV12-5 and TRBJ1-3; D possibly corresponds to TRBD1 (5 bases). The CDR3 is made up of 16 amino acids. CDR1 and CDR2 (germline): LGHNT, FRNRAP. Trimming pared 5 bases from V and 1 base from J, leaving 15 bases between. The whole variable domain, remainder taken from reference TRBV12-5 and TRBJ1-3, is DARVTQTPRHKVTEMGQEVTMRCQPILGHNTVFWYRQTMMQGLELLAYFRNRAPLDDSGMPKDRFSAEMPDATLATLKIQPSEPRDSAVYFCASGASGTRSGNTIYFGEGSWLTVV.

Comment on this clonotype: Relative to the germline gene, one junction end is altered; a read error may explain this. The chain links TRBV6-2 or TRBV6-3 to TRBJ1-5; TRBD1 aligns across 8 bases. Germline V gene sequence: CDR1 MNHEY, CDR2 SVGEGT. The CDR3 consists of 15 residues. DNA of the CDR3: TGTGCCACCAGCGATGACAGGGGCGCAAATCAGCCACAGCATTTT. This encodes CATSDDRGANQPQHF.

This clonotype was counted ten times or more. The rearrangement links TRBV29-1 to TRBJ2-1, with TRBD2 matching 7 bases. Looked up from germline, CDR1 is SQVTM and CDR2 is ANQGSEA. V dropped 7 bases and J dropped 10; count of bases not matched to a gene: 7. The CDR3 is made up of 11 amino acids. CDR3 sequence: CSASPSGEQFF. The CDR3, as DNA: TGCAGCGCAAGCCCTAGCGGAGAGCAGTTCTTC.

This clonotype has ten or more counts. The CDR3 DNA reads as TGTGCCAGCAGCGTAGCTGGTGGATACTCACCCCTCCACTTT. Translation gives CASSVAGGYSPLHF. The chain joins TRBV9 to TRBJ1-6; D is ambiguous. V lost 0 bases and J 10 bases, leaving 11 bases between the germline ends. The CDR3 is made up of 14 amino acids. Per germline, CDR1 SGDLS and CDR2 YYNGEE.

The chain employs TRBV6-1 and TRBJ2-5; 12 bases match TRBD2. Germline-derived CDR1 and CDR2 are MNHNS and SASEGT. V gave up 6 bases and J gave up 0 bases; unmatched junction bases: 5. The CDR3 is 16 residues long. The CDR3 here is CASRDLAGGYQETQYF. For the CDR3, the DNA is TGTGCCAGCAGGGATCTAGCGGGAGGGTACCAAGAGACCCAGTACTTC.

This clonotype was counted only a few times. The rearrangement links TRBV20-1 to TRBJ2-3, with 13 bases that match TRBD2. CDR1 DFQATT and CDR2 SNEGSKA come from the germline V gene (reference sequence). The CDR3 sequence is 15 residues long. Trimming cost V 0 bases and J 8 bases; bases outside gene matches: 5. In nucleotides, the CDR3 is TGCAGTGCTAGAGAACTAGCGGGAGGGCCTGGTACGCAGTATTTT. Amino acids: CSARELAGGPGTQYF.

The sample holds a few counts of this clonotype. The CDR3 DNA sequence: TGTGCCAGCAGCTTAGCCGCTGGGGCAGGGGGCACTGAAGCTTTCTTT. This encodes CASSLAAGAGGTEAFF. V usage is TRBV7-2 and J usage is TRBJ1-1; 7 nucleotides line up with TRBD1. V trimming: 0 bases; J trimming: 4 bases; junction bases outside the gene matches: 8. The germline gives CDR1 SGHTA, CDR2 FQGNSA. The CDR3 runs to 16 residues. The complete variable domain, with remaining parts taken from reference TRBV7-2 and TRBJ1-1, reads GAGVSQSPSNKVTEKGKDVELRCDPISGHTALYWYRQSLGQGLEFLIYFQGNSAPDKSGLPSDRFSAERTGGSVSTLTIQRTQQEDSAVYLCASSLAAGAGGTEAFFGQGTRLTVV.

The chain employs TRBV4-1 and TRBJ1-2, with TRBD1 matching 9 bases. V was pared by 0 bases and J by 1 base, with 9 bases of the junction left unmatched. Germline assignment: CDR1 MGHRA and CDR2 YSYEKL. The length of the CDR3 is 18 residues. The CDR3 nucleotides are TGCGCCAGCAGCCAAGATCCCTCTGGGACAGGGAGTAACTATGGCTACACCTTC. It codes for CASSQDPSGTGSNYGYTF.

The chain carries TRBV2 and TRBJ1-1, with a tentative D call TRBD1 (5 bases). The CDR3 sequence is 14 residues long. Germline-derived CDR1 and CDR2 are SNHLY and FYNNEI. V was clipped by 5 bases and J by 6 bases, with 16 bases between them. The CDR3 nucleotides are TGTGCCAGCAGTATGCGGGGGGGGAGCGCTGAAGCTTTCTTT. This translates into CASSMRGGSAEAFF.

About this clonotype: One end of the junction does not line up with germline, which may come from a read error. The V gene is TRBV7-7, the J gene TRBJ2-1; the match to TRBD2 covers 8 bases. Germline CDR1 is SSHAT and CDR2 is FNYEAQ (reference sequence). The CDR3 spans 16 residues. The CDR3 bases are TGTGCTAGCAGCCCCTCGAGCGGGAGCTCCTACAATGAGCAGTTCTTC. This sequence encodes CASSPSSGSSYNEQFF.

In its sample, this clonotype was seen a few times. The rearrangement uses TRBV18 and TRBJ1-1; TRBD1 matches at 7 bases. The CDR3 has 16 residues. Germline trimming cut 5 bases from V and 2 bases from J; bases unmatched to any gene: 11. Germline values: CDR1 KGHSH, CDR2 LQKENI. In DNA, the CDR3 is TGTGCCAGCTCAATGTACACCGGGACAGCTAACACTGAAGCTTTCTTT. Translation gives CASSMYTGTANTEAFF.

This clonotype was seen only a few times. V and J are TRBV20-1 and TRBJ2-7, with TRBD2 matching over 7 bases. The CDR3 has 11 residues. In germline, CDR1 is DFQATT, CDR2 SNEGSKA (reference sequence). Germline trimming cut 4 bases from V and 3 bases from J; bases unmatched to any gene: 0. The CDR3 DNA follows: TGCAGTGCTAAGCGGGACTACGAGCAGTACTTC. Translating gives CSAKRDYEQYF.

This clonotype was seen repeatedly, ten times or more. V is TRBV12-3 or TRBV12-4 and J is TRBJ2-1, with D possibly being TRBD1 (7 bases). The ends were cut back, 10 bases at V and 5 bases at J, with 21 bases in the middle. The CDR3 is 15 amino acids. The CDR3 is CATGVTGVADNEQFF. For the CDR3, the DNA is TGTGCCACCGGCGTTACAGGGGTAGCGGACAATGAGCAGTTCTTC.

The chain combines TRBV9 with TRBJ1-1; 8 bases match TRBD1. Looked up from germline, CDR1 is SGDLS and CDR2 is YYNGEE. This CDR3 is 16 amino acids long. Losses at the gene ends were 7 bases for V and 3 bases for J; bases not matched to a gene: 14. The CDR3 DNA follows: TGTGCCAGCGCCAGGGGGCAGGGGGCGCCGGACACTGAAGCTTTCTTT. Its protein is CASARGQGAPDTEAFF.

This clonotype occurred many times. The chain joins TRBV12-3 or TRBV12-4 to TRBJ1-5; a possible D gene is TRBD1 (6 bases). The CDR3 runs 17 residues. The V and J ends lost 8 bases and 6 bases respectively, with 26 bases between them. CDR3: CASSSRPPGEGGQPQHF. The DNA of the CDR3 is TGTGCCAGCTCTTCACGCCCCCCAGGGGAAGGGGGTCAGCCCCAGCATTTT.

This clonotype was seen many times. The V call is TRBV24-1, the J call TRBJ2-5, with TRBD2 matching 7 bases. Trimming cost V 4 bases and J 5 bases; bases outside gene matches: 9. CDR3 length: 15 amino acids. The V gene's germline CDR1 is KGHDR and CDR2 SFDVKD. CDR3 coding DNA: TGTGCCACCAGTGACCGTAGACTAGCCGGGGAGACCCAGTACTTC. Its protein is CATSDRRLAGETQYF.

This clonotype was observed a handful of times. As DNA, the CDR3 is TGTGCCAGCAGCACTCAGACAGGGATGAATTCACCCCTCCACTTT. Amino acid sequence: CASSTQTGMNSPLHF. This chain uses TRBV9 with TRBJ1-6; TRBD1 matches at 7 bases. The CDR3 contains 15 residues. The J segment lost 7 bases and the V segment lost 4 bases, leaving 8 bases of the junction unmatched. CDR1 and CDR2 (germline): SGDLS, YYNGEE.